Each of the 30 T cell receptor beta chains below was sequenced from the same sample in a study of T-cell memory formation after mild COVID-19. TCRdb re-derived calls from the 5' RACE reads in MiXCR, one entry per CDR3 protein. The profile shows 250,000 or so distinct CDR3 sequences, approximately 18% of them singletons. Sequenced: PBMCs or a T cell subset sorted from them (not recorded which). The receptors come from a man younger than 35 who had mild COVID-19 (a few samples of this study predate the infection). Cell type and time point are not known.

V gene TRBV2 combines with J gene TRBJ2-1, with a weak D call TRBD1 (5 bases). In germline, CDR1 is SNHLY, CDR2 FYNNEI. The CDR3 is made up of 12 amino acids. Deletions cut 10 bases from V and 7 bases from J, with 14 bases between. The CDR3 loop is CAIRVVGNEQFF. The CDR3 DNA reads as TGTGCCATCAGGGTGGTCGGGAATGAGCAGTTCTTC.

There are a few counts of this clonotype. This chain uses TRBV29-1 with TRBJ2-7, with D possibly matching TRBD1 (6 bases). From germline, CDR1 is SQVTM and CDR2 ANQGSEA. Trimming removed 6 bases at V and 5 bases at J, with 14 bases between. There are 12 residues in the CDR3. The CDR3 DNA reads as TGCAGCGTGACTACAGGGTTCCACGAGCAGTACTTC. Protein product: CSVTTGFHEQYF.

This clonotype was counted only a few times. The chain carries TRBV6-2 or TRBV6-3 and TRBJ1-5; D not resolved. Trimming left V 3 bases short and J 6 bases short, with 12 bases between. The CDR3 has 14 amino acids. CDR1 and CDR2 (germline): MNHEY, SVGEGT. The CDR3 DNA follows: TGTGCCAGCAGTTATGAAGGTCATGGTCAGCCCCAGCATTTT. Amino acid sequence: CASSYEGHGQPQHF.

The table lists this clonotype with a few counts. V usage is TRBV30 and J usage is TRBJ2-7, with D maybe TRBD1 (6 bases). Germline V gene lookup returns CDR1 GTSNPN and CDR2 SVGIG (reference sequence). Trimming removed 5 bases from V and 0 bases from J, with 11 bases in between. This CDR3 region has 13 residues. The DNA for the CDR3 is TGTGCCTGGGAGCAGGGGTACTCCTACGAGCAGTACTTC. Translating it yields CAWEQGYSYEQYF.

This clonotype was seen a few times. The chain combines TRBV2 with TRBJ2-2; no definite D call. The ends were cut back, 3 bases at V and 2 bases at J, with 10 bases in the middle. This CDR3 region has 15 residues. CDR1 SNHLY and CDR2 FYNNEI come from the germline V gene. The CDR3 region has the DNA TGTGCCAGCAGTGAGATCCTACCTAACACCGGGGAGCTGTTTTTT. It yields the protein CASSEILPNTGELFF. Full variable domain (remainder filled in from reference TRBV2 and TRBJ2-2): EPEVTQTPSHQVTQMGQEVILRCVPISNHLYFYWYRQILGQKVEFLVSFYNNEISEKSEIFDDQFSVERPDGSNFTLKIRSTKLEDSAMYFCASSEILPNTGELFFGEGSRLTVL.

This clonotype came up a few times. The CDR3 DNA sequence: TGTGCCAGCAGTGGACAGATTCAGTACTTC. This sequence encodes CASSGQIQYF. V gene TRBV6-2 or TRBV6-3 combines with J gene TRBJ2-4; D may be TRBD1 (6 bases). V shed 5 bases and J shed 10 bases, with 6 bases lying between them. Per germline, CDR1 MNHEY and CDR2 SVGEGT. This CDR3 has 10 residues.

The chain carries TRBV24-1 and TRBJ2-3; perhaps TRBD1 as D (6 bases). Deletions cut 5 bases from V and 0 bases from J, with 14 bases between. CDR1 is KGHDR and CDR2 is SFDVKD in the germline V gene. The CDR3 sequence is 16 residues long. This chain's CDR3 is CATSAAGTLSTDTQYF. The CDR3 bases are TGTGCCACCAGTGCCGCCGGGACACTAAGCACAGATACGCAGTATTTT.

This rearrangement joins TRBV7-2 to TRBJ1-1, with D tentatively TRBD1 (5 bases). Trimming removed 5 bases at V and 10 bases at J, with 14 bases between. Looked up from germline, CDR1 is SGHTA and CDR2 is FQGNSA. CDR3 length: 12 residues. The chain's CDR3 is CASSQFRDGAFF. In DNA form, the CDR3 reads TGTGCCAGCAGCCAATTCAGGGACGGAGCTTTCTTT.

This sequence joins TRBV7-2 and TRBJ2-3; D is ambiguous. Germline V CDR1 and CDR2: SGHTA, FQGNSA. Deletions cut 1 base from V and 2 bases from J, with 13 bases between. This CDR3 region has 16 residues. The DNA for the CDR3 is TGTGCCAGCAGCTTAGACTCTTATCGAGCCACAGATACGCAGTATTTT. Translated: CASSLDSYRATDTQYF.

The CDR3 nucleotides are TGTGCCAGCAGCCCGGGGGTGTCCAAGGGCGATACGCAGTATTTT. It codes for CASSPGVSKGDTQYF. The chain couples TRBV7-3 to TRBJ2-3; the D gene is possibly TRBD2 (6 bases). The CDR3 contains 15 residues. CDR1 SGHTA and CDR2 FQGTGA come from the germline V gene. V dropped 5 bases and J dropped 6 bases, with 18 bases sitting between them.

This clonotype has a handful of counts. CDR3 sequence (DNA): TGTGCCAGCAGCAAGGGACTAGCTATTGGTGAGCAGTTCTTC. This translates into CASSKGLAIGEQFF. The V and J genes are TRBV11-3 and TRBJ2-1; 9 bases match TRBD2. Germline CDR1 reads SGHNT; CDR2 reads YENEEA. This CDR3 region has 14 residues. Unmatched junction bases numbered 8, after V lost 5 bases and J lost 9 bases.

This clonotype was counted ten times or more. The V gene is TRBV7-7, the J gene TRBJ2-2; D possibly corresponds to TRBD2 (5 bases). CDR3 size: 13 residues. CDR1 is SSHAT and CDR2 is FNYEAQ in the germline V gene (reference sequence). V gave up 5 bases and J gave up 6 bases, with 10 bases separating them. In nucleotides, the CDR3 is TGTGCCAGCAGCGAGGGCCGACCCGGGGAGCTGTTTTTT. Its translation is CASSEGRPGELFF. Filled out from reference TRBV7-7 and TRBJ2-2, the complete variable domain reads GAGVSQSPRYKVTKRGQDVTLRCDPISSHATLYWYQQALGQGPEFLTYFNYEAQPDKSGLPSDRFSAERPEGSISTLTIQRTEQRDSAMYRCASSEGRPGELFFGEGSRLTVL.

V and J are TRBV18 and TRBJ2-3; possibly TRBD1 for D (6 bases). Trimming stripped 4 bases from V and 2 bases from J, with 19 bases between. The CDR3 spans 17 residues. Germline V gene lookup returns CDR1 KGHSH and CDR2 LQKENI. The CDR3 sequence: CASSLTRRGVNTDTQYF. CDR3 coding DNA: TGTGCCAGCTCACTAACACGCAGGGGTGTTAACACAGATACGCAGTATTTT.

This clonotype was found a few times. The chain is built from TRBV5-1 and TRBJ1-1; D is uncertain. The CDR3 has 16 residues. From germline, CDR1 is SGHRS and CDR2 YFSETQ. Trimming cost V 1 base and J 0 bases, with 13 bases left between them. The CDR3 DNA reads TGCGCCAGCAGCTTGTCAGGACGACTTATGAACACTGAAGCTTTCTTT. It translates to CASSLSGRLMNTEAFF.

The chain links TRBV2 to TRBJ2-7; a weak D match, TRBD2 (5 bases). The CDR3 has 14 residues. Trimming cost V 7 bases and J 4 bases, with 17 bases left between them. Germline CDR1 and CDR2: SNHLY and FYNNEI. The CDR3 sequence is CASKVTILSYEQYF. DNA of the CDR3: TGTGCCAGCAAGGTGACTATTCTCTCTTACGAGCAGTACTTC. Full variable domain (missing parts from reference TRBV2 and TRBJ2-7): EPEVTQTPSHQVTQMGQEVILRCVPISNHLYFYWYRQILGQKVEFLVSFYNNEISEKSEIFDDQFSVERPDGSNFTLKIRSTKLEDSAMYFCASKVTILSYEQYFGPGTRLTVT.

This clonotype has a count of ten or more. J is TRBJ2-1 and V is TRBV2, with 11 bases aligning to TRBD2. The V gene end was trimmed by 7 bases and the J gene end by 10 bases; junction bases not matched to a gene: 12. Per germline, CDR1 SNHLY and CDR2 FYNNEI. The CDR3 totals 15 residues. The CDR3 spells CASTSTTSGAGEQFF. DNA for the CDR3: TGTGCCAGCACATCTACGACTAGCGGGGCGGGCGAGCAGTTCTTC.

This clonotype has just a few counts. The genes are TRBV7-2 and TRBJ2-5; tentatively, D is TRBD2 (6 bases). V lost 0 bases and J lost 5, with 10 bases in between. This CDR3 spans 14 amino acids. Germline CDR1 reads SGHTA; CDR2 reads FQGNSA. Here the CDR3 DNA reads TGTGCCAGCAGCTTAGCACTAGCTCGTGAGACCCAGTACTTC. This gives the protein CASSLALARETQYF.

The chain is built from TRBV29-1 and TRBJ1-4; D gene uncertain. Trimming stripped 4 bases from V and 3 bases from J, with 12 bases between. CDR1 and CDR2 from the germline V gene are SQVTM and ANQGSEA. The CDR3 is made up of 14 amino acids. CDR3 nucleotide sequence: TGCAGCGTTGGTGGCGGGTTCGCTAATGAAAAACTGTTTTTT. Amino acid sequence: CSVGGGFANEKLFF.

This sequence joins TRBV5-1 and TRBJ2-7; no reliable D call. Trimming removed 3 bases at V and 4 bases at J, with 14 bases between. The CDR3 loop spans 14 amino acids. In germline, CDR1 is SGHRS, CDR2 YFSETQ. The chain's CDR3 is CASSSGRSRYEQYF. CDR3 coding DNA: TGCGCCAGCAGCTCGGGCAGGAGTCGGTACGAGCAGTACTTC.

This rearrangement joins TRBV20-1 to TRBJ1-1; D perhaps matches TRBD1 (5 bases). Germline V gene sequence: CDR1 DFQATT, CDR2 SNEGSKA (reference sequence). The V and J ends lost 0 bases and 4 bases respectively, with 12 bases between them. The CDR3 consists of 14 residues. The CDR3 DNA is TGCAGTGCTAGAGAGGTGGGGACGCCCACTGAAGCTTTCTTT. Translation gives CSAREVGTPTEAFF.

The chain links TRBV20-1 to TRBJ1-3; TRBD1 matches 7 bases. Germline V CDR1 and CDR2: DFQATT, SNEGSKA (reference sequence). Trimming took 5 bases from V and 5 from J; bases not matched to a gene: 9. The CDR3 sequence is 14 residues long. CDR3 amino acids: CSAWDSKDRNTIYF. CDR3 bases: TGCAGTGCTTGGGACAGTAAGGATAGAAACACCATATATTTT.

Ten or more counts support this clonotype. The V and J genes are TRBV20-1 and TRBJ2-7; the D gene is possibly TRBD2 (6 bases). Germline CDR1 is DFQATT and CDR2 is SNEGSKA (reference sequence). V was cut by 1 base and J by 4 bases, with 8 bases left in between. The CDR3 spans 12 residues. This CDR3 is CSARGDSYEQYF. CDR3 coding DNA: TGCAGTGCTAGAGGGGACTCATACGAGCAGTACTTC.

The V call is TRBV24-1, the J call TRBJ2-2, with D uncertain. The CDR3 is 14 amino acids. V lost 2 bases to trimming and J lost 4 bases, with 7 bases between them. Germline V gene sequence: CDR1 KGHDR, CDR2 SFDVKD. CDR3 sequence: CATSDSLSTGELFF. The CDR3 nucleotides are TGTGCCACCAGTGATTCCCTCAGCACCGGGGAGCTGTTTTTT.

This clonotype was seen ten or more times. The rearrangement joins TRBV5-1 to TRBJ1-2; no reliable D call. Trimming pared 4 bases from V and 2 bases from J, leaving 18 bases between. The germline V gene has CDR1 SGHRS and CDR2 YFSETQ. The length of the CDR3 is 16 residues. The chain's CDR3 is CASSNHESESNYGYTF. The CDR3 bases are TGCGCCAGCAGCAATCACGAGTCCGAGTCCAACTATGGCTACACCTTC.

This rearrangement joins TRBV4-3 to TRBJ2-7; D may correspond to TRBD1 or TRBD2 (5 bases each). The CDR3 loop spans 15 amino acids. V lost 4 bases and J lost 0, with 13 bases in between. The germline gives CDR1 LGHNA, CDR2 YSLEER. CDR3 DNA: TGCGCCAGCAGCCTTCTAGCCAGGGACTCCTACGAGCAGTACTTC. This encodes CASSLLARDSYEQYF.

In this sample, this clonotype turned up many times. This chain joins TRBV7-6 and TRBJ2-4; D gene uncertain. CDR1 and CDR2 from the germline V gene are SGHVS and FNYEAQ. V was pared by 4 bases and J by 9 bases, with 16 bases between. This CDR3 is 14 amino acids long. In DNA, the CDR3 is TGTGCCAGCAGCTCTCGGGTGGCAGACGGCATTCAGTACTTC. This encodes CASSSRVADGIQYF.

The chain recombines TRBV6-5 with TRBJ1-2, with no clear D. The germline V gene has CDR1 MNHEY and CDR2 SVGAGI. The CDR3 is 12 amino acids. V dropped 6 bases and J dropped 8 bases, with 13 bases sitting between them. The CDR3 protein is CASSPEIGGYTF. The CDR3 nucleotides read TGTGCCAGCAGCCCCGAGATAGGGGGCTACACCTTC.

This clonotype has just a few counts. The chain couples TRBV28 to TRBJ2-1; TRBD2 aligns across 8 bases. Germline values: CDR1 MDHEN, CDR2 SYDVKM. The CDR3 totals 15 residues. The junction had 12 bases not matched to a gene; V was cut back by 8 bases and J by 6 bases. CDR3 loop: CASSSGGGIVNEQFF. CDR3 bases: TGTGCCAGCTCCTCCGGGGGGGGGATTGTCAATGAGCAGTTCTTC.

This clonotype was detected a few times. The V call is TRBV19, the J call TRBJ2-3; possible D gene TRBD2, 5 bases. This CDR3 has 12 amino acids. Trimming removed 10 bases from V and 4 bases from J, with 12 bases in between. The V gene's germline CDR1 is LNHDA and CDR2 SQIVND (reference sequence). This CDR3 reads CATASIADTQYF. The CDR3 DNA sequence: TGTGCCACCGCTAGCATCGCAGATACGCAGTATTTT.

This clonotype came up a few times. The chain couples TRBV6-5 to TRBJ2-5; weak D call: TRBD2 (5 bases). The CDR3 covers 14 residues. V lost 5 bases to trimming and J lost 3 bases, with 13 bases between them. CDR1 is MNHEY, CDR2 SVGAGI, per germline. The CDR3 reads CASSLAPREETQYF. As DNA, the CDR3 is TGTGCCAGCAGTCTAGCACCGAGGGAAGAGACCCAGTACTTC.